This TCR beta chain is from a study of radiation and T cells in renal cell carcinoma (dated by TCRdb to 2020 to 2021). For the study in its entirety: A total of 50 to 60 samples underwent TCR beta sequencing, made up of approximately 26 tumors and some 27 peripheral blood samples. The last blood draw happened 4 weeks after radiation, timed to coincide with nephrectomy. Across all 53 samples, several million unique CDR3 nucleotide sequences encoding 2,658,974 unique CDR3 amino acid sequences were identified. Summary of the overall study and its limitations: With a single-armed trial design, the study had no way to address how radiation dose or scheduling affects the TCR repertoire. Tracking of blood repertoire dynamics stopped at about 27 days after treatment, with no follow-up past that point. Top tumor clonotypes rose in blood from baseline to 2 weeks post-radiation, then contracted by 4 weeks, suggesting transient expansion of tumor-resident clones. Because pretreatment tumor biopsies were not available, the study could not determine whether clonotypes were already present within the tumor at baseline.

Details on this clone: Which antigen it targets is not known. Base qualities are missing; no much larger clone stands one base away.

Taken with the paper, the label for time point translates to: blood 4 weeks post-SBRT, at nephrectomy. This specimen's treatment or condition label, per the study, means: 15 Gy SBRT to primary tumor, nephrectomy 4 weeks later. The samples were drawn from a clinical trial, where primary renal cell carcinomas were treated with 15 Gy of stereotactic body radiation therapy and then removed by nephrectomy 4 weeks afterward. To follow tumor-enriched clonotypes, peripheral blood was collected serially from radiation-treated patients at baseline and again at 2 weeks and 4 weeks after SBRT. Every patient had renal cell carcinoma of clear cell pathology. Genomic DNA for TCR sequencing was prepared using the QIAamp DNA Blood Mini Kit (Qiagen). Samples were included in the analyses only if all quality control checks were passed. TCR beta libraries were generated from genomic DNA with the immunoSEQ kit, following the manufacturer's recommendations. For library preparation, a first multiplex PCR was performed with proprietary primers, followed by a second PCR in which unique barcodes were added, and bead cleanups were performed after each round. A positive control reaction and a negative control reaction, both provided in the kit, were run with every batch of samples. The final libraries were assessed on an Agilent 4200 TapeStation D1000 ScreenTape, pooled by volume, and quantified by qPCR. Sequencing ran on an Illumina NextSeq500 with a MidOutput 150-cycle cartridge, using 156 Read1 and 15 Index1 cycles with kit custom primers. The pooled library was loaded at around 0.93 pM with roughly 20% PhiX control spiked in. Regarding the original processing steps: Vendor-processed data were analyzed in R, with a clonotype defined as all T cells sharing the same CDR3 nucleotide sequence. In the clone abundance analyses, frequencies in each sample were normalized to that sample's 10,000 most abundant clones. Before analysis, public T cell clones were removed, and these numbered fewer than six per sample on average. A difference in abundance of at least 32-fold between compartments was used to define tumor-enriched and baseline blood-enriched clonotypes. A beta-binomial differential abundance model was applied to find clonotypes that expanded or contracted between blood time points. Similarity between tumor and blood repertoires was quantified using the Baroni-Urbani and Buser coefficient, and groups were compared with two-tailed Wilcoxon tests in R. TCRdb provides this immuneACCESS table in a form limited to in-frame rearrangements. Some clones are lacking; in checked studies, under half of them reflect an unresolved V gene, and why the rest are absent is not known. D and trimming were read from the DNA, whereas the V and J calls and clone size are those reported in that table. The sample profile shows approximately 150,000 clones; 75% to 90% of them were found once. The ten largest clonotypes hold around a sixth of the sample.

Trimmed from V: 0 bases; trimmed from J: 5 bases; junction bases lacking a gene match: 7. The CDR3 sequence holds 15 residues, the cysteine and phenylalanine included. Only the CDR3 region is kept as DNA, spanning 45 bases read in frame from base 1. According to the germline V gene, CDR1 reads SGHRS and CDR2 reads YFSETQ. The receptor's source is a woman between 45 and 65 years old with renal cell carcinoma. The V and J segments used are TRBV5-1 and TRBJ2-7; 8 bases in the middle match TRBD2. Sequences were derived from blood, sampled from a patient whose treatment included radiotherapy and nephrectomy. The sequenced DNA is TGCGCCAGCAGCTTGGTTCAAGGGACTAGTCACGAGCAGTACTTC. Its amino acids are CASSLVQGTSHEQYF.